The rows below give T cell receptor beta chains drawn from one sample of a study of blood T cell repertoires in COVID-19. Produced via immunoSEQ multiplex PCR; TCRdb's table is partial and in-frame only. Seen here are roughly 76,000 clones, around nine tenths observed once, and the top ten hold 8.3%. The sequenced sample consisted of peripheral blood. These TCRs come from a man aged 25-40 years with acute or convalescent COVID-19. The CDR3 runs from the conserved cysteine through the conserved F or W. A D gene is named only where the DNA matches it firmly. Some rows have no size entry. The others give once, few or many, or a class for an expanded clone.

D	J	V	size	DNA	CDR3
.	TRBJ1-1	TRBV10-3	.	TGTGCCATCAGTGAGTCGGCGAACACTGAAGCTTTCTTT	CAISESANTEAFF
.	TRBJ1-5	TRBV2	.	TGTGCCACCACAGGGCCGATGGGCAATCAGCCCCAGCATTTT	CATTGPMGNQPQHF
TRBD1	TRBJ2-1	TRBV7-3	.	TGTGCCAGCGCCTGGGGGCAGGGGGATGAGCAGTTCTTC	CASAWGQGDEQFF
TRBD2	TRBJ2-1	TRBV24-1	.	TGTGCCACCAGTGACCCCGATAGCGGGGGGTACAATGAGCAGTTCTTC	CATSDPDSGGYNEQFF
.	TRBJ1-2	TRBV28	.	TGTGCCAGCACCCCCCCCTCTCTATGGGGCTACACCTTC	CASTPPSLWGYTF
.	TRBJ2-5	TRBV7-9	.	TGTGCCAGCAGCTTACTCCCTCAAGAGACCCAGTACTTC	CASSLLPQETQYF
TRBD1	TRBJ2-7	TRBV10-3	.	TGTGCCATCAGTGATAATTTGGGGACAGGGCTGAGCTCCTACGAGCAGTACTTC	CAISDNLGTGLSSYEQYF
.	TRBJ2-2	TRBV6-5	once	TGTGCCAGCAACTCGGGCGGGGAGCTGTTTTTT	CASNSGGELFF
.	TRBJ2-1	TRBV4-2	.	TGTGCCAGCAGCCTCCCCCTCGCGGGGAATGAGCAGTTCTTC	CASSLPLAGNEQFF
TRBD2	TRBJ2-7	TRBV2	once	TGTGCCAGCAGAAGCGGGAACGACCCAATCTACGAGCAGTACTTC	CASRSGNDPIYEQYF
TRBD2	TRBJ2-1	TRBV7-3	.	TGTGCCAGCAGCTTGGGCGGGAGGAACAATGAGCAGTTCTTC	CASSLGGRNNEQFF
.	TRBJ2-3	TRBV7-2	.	TGTGCCAGCAAATTCGGAGGGGCAGGGACAGATACGCAGTATTTT	CASKFGGAGTDTQYF
TRBD2	TRBJ2-7	TRBV28	.	TGTGCCAGCAGTTCTAGCGGGAGGGAGCAGTACTTC	CASSSSGREQYF
.	TRBJ2-3	TRBV7-9	.	TGTGCCAGCAGCTTGGTCGCGAGCCCAGATACGCAGTATTTT	CASSLVASPDTQYF
.	TRBJ2-7	TRBV6-2/TRBV6-3	.	TGTGCCAGCAGTTACGTACAGGTCAGCGAGCAGTACTTC	CASSYVQVSEQYF
.	TRBJ2-7	TRBV29-1	.	TGCAGCGCCCGAACAAGCTCCTACGAGCAGTACTTC	CSARTSSYEQYF
.	TRBJ2-3	TRBV28	.	TGTGCCAGCAGTTTACTGGGTGCGGGCACAGATACGCAGTATTTT	CASSLLGAGTDTQYF
TRBD1	TRBJ2-1	TRBV25-1	.	TGTGCCAGCAGTGATTCCGGGACAGCATTTTACAATGAGCAGTTCTTC	CASSDSGTAFYNEQFF
.	TRBJ2-1	TRBV4-2	.	TGTGCCAGCAGCCCAGGACAGACTAGCCCCTACAATGAGCAGTTCTTC	CASSPGQTSPYNEQFF
TRBD2	TRBJ2-3	TRBV5-8	.	TGTGCCAGCAGCTTGCTAGCGGGATATGGAGATACGCAGTATTTT	CASSLLAGYGDTQYF
TRBD1	TRBJ1-4	TRBV5-4	.	TGTGCCAGCAGCCAGCCGGGACAGGGTTTAAATGAAAAACTGTTTTTT	CASSQPGQGLNEKLFF
.	TRBJ2-5	TRBV19	.	TGTGCCAGTAGTAAGGACCGAAGGGGAGGTCAAGAGACCCAGTACTTC	CASSKDRRGGQETQYF
TRBD2	TRBJ2-1	TRBV7-8	.	TGTGCCAGCAGCTTAATAGCGGGAGCCTCCTACAATGAGCAGTTCTTC	CASSLIAGASYNEQFF
TRBD2	TRBJ2-1	TRBV5-1	.	TGCGCCAGCAGCCCGACTAGCGGGAGATACAATGAGCAGTTCTTC	CASSPTSGRYNEQFF
.	TRBJ1-4	TRBV4-1	.	TGCGCCAGCAGCCTCCAGGGAGGGGGGGTTAATGAAAAACTGTTTTTT	CASSLQGGGVNEKLFF
.	TRBJ2-2	TRBV7-2	.	TGTGCCAGCAGCCACCGGGATTACACCGGGGAGCTGTTTTTT	CASSHRDYTGELFF
TRBD2	TRBJ2-6	TRBV19	once	TGTGCCAGTAGTTTCTCCGGGAGGGACTCTGGGGCCAACGTCCTGACTTTC	CASSFSGRDSGANVLTF
.	TRBJ2-7	TRBV4-1	once	TGCGCCAGCAGCCAAACAGAATACGAGCAGTACTTC	CASSQTEYEQYF
.	TRBJ2-1	TRBV5-4	.	TGTGCCAGCAGCTTGTCAGCGGGCCCTTACAATGAGCAGTTCTTC	CASSLSAGPYNEQFF
TRBD1	TRBJ2-1	TRBV7-9	.	TGTGCCAGCAGCCGGACAGGGTTAAGCTCCTACAATGAGCAGTTCTTC	CASSRTGLSSYNEQFF
TRBD2	TRBJ2-1	TRBV19	.	TGTGCCAGTAGTCCCTGGGGGACTAGCGGGGATTCCTACAATGAGCAGTTCTTC	CASSPWGTSGDSYNEQFF
TRBD1	TRBJ1-5	TRBV28	.	TGTGCCAGCAGCCAGGACAGGGGGCATTATCAGCCCCAGCATTTT	CASSQDRGHYQPQHF
.	TRBJ2-1	TRBV19	.	TGTGCCAGCAGTTTAGGTCTAAAAAATGAGCAGTTCTTC	CASSLGLKNEQFF
.	TRBJ1-1	TRBV28	.	TGTGCCAACAGTTCGGCCCCCCGAGGGGCTTTCTTT	CANSSAPRGAFF
TRBD2	TRBJ2-3	TRBV2	.	TGTGCCAGCAGAGCTCTAGCGGGAGCGGATACGCAGTATTTT	CASRALAGADTQYF
TRBD2	TRBJ2-1	TRBV2	.	TGTGCCAGCACTCGGGCGGGAGGGCCAACAAGTGAGCAGTTCTTC	CASTRAGGPTSEQFF
.	TRBJ2-5	TRBV7-2	.	TGTGCCAGCAGCCCGTCACAACCAGAGACCCAGTACTTC	CASSPSQPETQYF
TRBD2	TRBJ2-3	TRBV9	.	TGTGCCAGCAGCGCCTCGTTAACTAGCGGTCTACAAGATACGCAGTATTTT	CASSASLTSGLQDTQYF
.	TRBJ1-3	TRBV30	.	TGTGCCTGGAGTGAAGGACGGGGCTCTGGAAACACCATATATTTT	CAWSEGRGSGNTIYF
.	TRBJ2-7	TRBV6-5	.	TGTGCCAGCAGTTTCAACGGGGGGCACGCGGTCGAGCAGTACTTC	CASSFNGGHAVEQYF
TRBD1	TRBJ2-7	TRBV3-1/TRBV3-2	once	TGTGCCAGCAGCAGGACAGGGGTTTATTACGAGCAGTACTTC	CASSRTGVYYEQYF
.	TRBJ2-1	TRBV7-9	few	TGTGCCAGCAGCATACCCAGTCGATATGAGCAGTTCTTC	CASSIPSRYEQFF
.	TRBJ2-2	TRBV5-4	.	TGTGCCAGCAGCCCCATGTCGGAGACCGGGGAGCTGTTTTTT	CASSPMSETGELFF
TRBD2	TRBJ2-2	TRBV15	.	TGTGCCACCAGCGCGATAGCGGGAAGCACCGGGGAGCTGTTTTTT	CATSAIAGSTGELFF
.	TRBJ2-1	TRBV11-2	.	TGTGCCAGCAGCTTAAAGGCGAGTAGCGAGAGACCTGAGCAGTTCTTC	CASSLKASSERPEQFF
.	TRBJ2-7	TRBV10-3	.	TGTGCCGCAAGAGGGACTGACACCTACGAGCAGTACTTC	CAARGTDTYEQYF
TRBD2	TRBJ2-1	TRBV4-1	.	TGCGCCAGCAGCCGACTGGGACTAGCGTACAATGAGCAGTTCTTC	CASSRLGLAYNEQFF
TRBD1	TRBJ2-7	TRBV11-2	.	TGTGCCAGCAGCACCACCCCGGGACAGGGGGCGAGGGAGCAGTACTTC	CASSTTPGQGAREQYF
TRBD2	TRBJ2-3	TRBV5-4	once	TGTGCCAGCAGCTCCCCCGTCGGGAGGCCCAGGGATACGCAGTATTTT	CASSSPVGRPRDTQYF
.	TRBJ1-2	TRBV30	.	TGTGCCTGGAGTCCCCAGTGGAACTATGGCTACACCTTC	CAWSPQWNYGYTF
TRBD1	TRBJ1-3	TRBV28	.	TGTGCCAGCAGTTTATTGGGGGGACAGGGAGGAACTATATATTTT	CASSLLGGQGGTIYF
.	TRBJ2-7	TRBV6-5	.	TGTGCCAGCGCTCAGGCTTACGAGCAGTACTTC	CASAQAYEQYF
TRBD2	TRBJ2-2	TRBV10-2	.	TGCGCCAGCAGTGAGTCAGCGGGAGGGGCCGGGGAGCTGTTTTTT	CASSESAGGAGELFF
TRBD2	TRBJ2-7	TRBV2	.	TGTGCCAGCAGACCGTTAAGCGGGAGGGCTTCCTACGAGCAGTACTTC	CASRPLSGRASYEQYF
TRBD1	TRBJ2-5	TRBV5-6	few	TGTGCCAGCAGCAATTTCGGGGACAGGGGGCGCGAGTCTCGCGAGACCCAGTACTTC	CASSNFGDRGRESRETQYF
.	TRBJ2-5	TRBV7-2	.	TGTGCCAGCAGCTCGGGGAATCTACCGGGAGCCCAAGAGACCCAGTACTTC	CASSSGNLPGAQETQYF
.	TRBJ2-3	TRBV7-9	.	TGTGCCAGCAGCCGGGACTCGCGGGGAGATACGCAGTATTTT	CASSRDSRGDTQYF
TRBD1	TRBJ2-3	TRBV7-9	.	TGTGCCAGCAGCTTAGTGACAGGGTTAGATACGCAGTATTTT	CASSLVTGLDTQYF
.	TRBJ2-1	TRBV30	.	TGTGCCTGGAGTCTATCCGCCATCCAAGAGGAGCAGTTCTTC	CAWSLSAIQEEQFF